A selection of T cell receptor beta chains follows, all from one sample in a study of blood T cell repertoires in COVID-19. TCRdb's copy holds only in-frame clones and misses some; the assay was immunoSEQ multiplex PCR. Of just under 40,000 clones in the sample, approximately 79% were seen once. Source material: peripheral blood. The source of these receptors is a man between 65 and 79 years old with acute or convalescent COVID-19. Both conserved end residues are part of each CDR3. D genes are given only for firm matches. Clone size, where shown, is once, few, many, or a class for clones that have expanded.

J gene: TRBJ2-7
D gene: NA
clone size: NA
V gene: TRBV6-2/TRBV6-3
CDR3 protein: CASSPRTESGYEQYF
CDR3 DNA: TGTGCCAGCAGTCCCCGGACAGAGTCGGGCTACGAGCAGTACTTC

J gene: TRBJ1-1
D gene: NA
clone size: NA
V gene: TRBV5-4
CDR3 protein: CASSSPGMNTEAFF
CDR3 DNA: TGTGCCAGCAGCTCACCAGGGATGAACACTGAAGCTTTCTTT

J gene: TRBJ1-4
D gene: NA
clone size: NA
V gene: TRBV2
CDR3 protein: CASREEGPTNEKLFF
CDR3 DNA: TGTGCCAGCAGGGAGGAGGGGCCTACTAATGAAAAACTGTTTTTT

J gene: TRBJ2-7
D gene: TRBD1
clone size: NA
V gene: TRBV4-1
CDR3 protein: CASSHGQGSYEQYF
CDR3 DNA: TGCGCCAGCAGCCACGGACAGGGCTCCTACGAGCAGTACTTC

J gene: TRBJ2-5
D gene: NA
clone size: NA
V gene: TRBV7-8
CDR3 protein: CASSLRRARETQYF
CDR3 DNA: TGTGCCAGCAGCCTTAGGAGGGCCCGAGAGACCCAGTACTTC

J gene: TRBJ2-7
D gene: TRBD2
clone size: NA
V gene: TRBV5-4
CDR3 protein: CASSSGTSGLAYEQYF
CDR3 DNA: TGTGCCAGCAGCTCCGGGACTAGCGGCCTGGCCTACGAGCAGTACTTC

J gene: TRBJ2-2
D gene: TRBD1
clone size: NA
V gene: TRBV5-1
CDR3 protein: CASSFTTGTGELFF
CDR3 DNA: TGCGCCAGCAGCTTCACGACAGGGACCGGGGAGCTGTTTTTT

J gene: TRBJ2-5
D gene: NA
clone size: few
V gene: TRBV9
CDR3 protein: CASSPQRTTPQETQYF
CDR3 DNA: TGTGCCAGCAGCCCTCAGCGGACTACTCCCCAAGAGACCCAGTACTTC

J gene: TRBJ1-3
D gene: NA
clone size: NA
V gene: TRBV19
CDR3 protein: CASSSSQGTGNTIYF
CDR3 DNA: TGTGCCAGTAGTTCCTCCCAGGGAACTGGAAACACCATATATTTT

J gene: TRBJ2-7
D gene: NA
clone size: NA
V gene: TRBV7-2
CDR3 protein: CASSFSGDYEQYF
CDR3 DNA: TGTGCCAGCAGCTTCTCAGGGGACTACGAGCAGTACTTC

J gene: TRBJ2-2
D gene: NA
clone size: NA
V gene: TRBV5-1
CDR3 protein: CASSWGQNTGELFF
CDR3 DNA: TGCGCCAGCAGCTGGGGACAGAACACCGGGGAGCTGTTTTTT

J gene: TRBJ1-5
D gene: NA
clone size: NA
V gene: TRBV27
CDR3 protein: CASSATGQPSDQPQHF
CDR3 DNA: TGTGCCAGCAGTGCGACAGGACAGCCGTCCGATCAGCCCCAGCATTTT

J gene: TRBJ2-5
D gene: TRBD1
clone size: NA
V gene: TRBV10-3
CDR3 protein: CAIRAGTGGAETQYF
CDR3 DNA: TGTGCCATCAGGGCCGGGACAGGGGGCGCGGAGACCCAGTACTTC

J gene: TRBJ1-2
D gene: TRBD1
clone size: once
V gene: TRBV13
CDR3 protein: CASSERQGLSFYGYTF
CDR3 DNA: TGTGCCAGCAGCGAGAGACAGGGACTCTCCTTCTATGGCTACACCTTC

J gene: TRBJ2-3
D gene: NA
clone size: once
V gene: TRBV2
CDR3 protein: CAGAELADTQYF
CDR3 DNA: TGTGCCGGGGCGGAGCTTGCAGATACGCAGTATTTT